Listed below are T cell receptor beta chains from one sample, sequenced in a study of neurological immune-mediated disorders. TCRdb reprocessed the 5' RACE reads with MiXCR, giving one entry per CDR3 protein. The sample yields tens of thousands of distinct CDR3 sequences, roughly 10% seen once. Sequenced: PBMCs. The source of these receptors is a man younger than 40 in good health. Each CDR3 is given with its conserved first and last residue. A D gene is named only where the DNA matches it firmly. Expanded clones are given a class, and other clones once, few, many or no size at all.

V: TRBV5-1
J: TRBJ2-2
D: -
length: 15
size: many
DNA: TGCGCCAGCAGCTGGACAACGGGGAGCACCGGGGAGCTGTTTTTT
CDR3: CASSWTTGSTGELFF

V: TRBV4-1
J: TRBJ2-4
D: -
length: 16
size: few
DNA: TGCGCCAGCAGCCAACTACAACAGGGGGGGGAAAACATTCAGTACTTC
CDR3: CASSQLQQGGENIQYF

V: TRBV7-9
J: TRBJ2-7
D: TRBD1
length: 15
size: -
DNA: TGTGCCAGCAGCCTGGTGACAGGGAAATCCTACGAGCAGTACTTC
CDR3: CASSLVTGKSYEQYF

V: TRBV20-1
J: TRBJ2-5
D: TRBD1
length: 15
size: -
DNA: TGCAGTGCTCCCCCCCCCAGGGGGCGAGCAGAGACCCAGTACTTC
CDR3: CSAPPPRGRAETQYF

V: TRBV28
J: TRBJ2-7
D: TRBD2
length: 15
size: many
DNA: TGTGCCAGCAGTCCGCGCGGTAGCGGGATAGTCGAGCAGTACTTC
CDR3: CASSPRGSGIVEQYF

V: TRBV10-3
J: TRBJ2-7
D: -
length: 14
size: many
DNA: TGTGCCATCAGTGTTCAGACAAGCTCCTACGAGCAGTACTTC
CDR3: CAISVQTSSYEQYF

V: TRBV19
J: TRBJ2-7
D: TRBD2
length: 17
size: -
DNA: TGTGCCAGTAGTATGCTTCGAAGTAGCGGGAGACCGGCCGAGCAGTACTTC
CDR3: CASSMLRSSGRPAEQYF

V: TRBV7-8
J: TRBJ2-3
D: TRBD2
length: 17
size: many
DNA: TGTGCCAGCAGCTTACCCCGGACTAGCGGAAGCACAGATACGCAGTATTTT
CDR3: CASSLPRTSGSTDTQYF

V: TRBV4-1
J: TRBJ2-1
D: -
length: 16
size: many
DNA: TGCGCCAGCAGCCAAGCGACTATGAGCTCCTACAATGAGCAGTTCTTC
CDR3: CASSQATMSSYNEQFF

V: TRBV20-1
J: TRBJ2-7
D: -
length: 14
size: many
DNA: TGCAGTGCTAGAGTACCGGAGAAGGGATACGAGCAGTACTTC
CDR3: CSARVPEKGYEQYF

V: TRBV14
J: TRBJ2-7
D: TRBD2
length: 15
size: -
DNA: TGTGCCAGCACCCCAAACGCGGGAGGGATCTACGAGCAGTACTTC
CDR3: CASTPNAGGIYEQYF

V: TRBV4-2
J: TRBJ1-1
D: -
length: 15
size: many
DNA: TGTGCCAGCAGCGAGGCAGGGAGGGTTGTCACTGAAGCTTTCTTT
CDR3: CASSEAGRVVTEAFF

V: TRBV29-1
J: TRBJ1-4
D: -
length: 14
size: many
DNA: TGCAGCGTTGCGGGCCAAGGGCCTAATGAAAAACTGTTTTTT
CDR3: CSVAGQGPNEKLFF

V: TRBV10-3
J: TRBJ2-1
D: -
length: 12
size: many
DNA: TGTGCCATCAGTGAGTCCGGGGATGAGCAGTTCTTC
CDR3: CAISESGDEQFF

V: TRBV12-3/TRBV12-4
J: TRBJ1-5
D: -
length: 13
size: many
DNA: TGTGCCAGCAGATACGGAGGGTTACAGCCCCAGCATTTT
CDR3: CASRYGGLQPQHF

V: TRBV20-1
J: TRBJ1-1
D: -
length: 13
size: once
DNA: TGCAGTGCTACCGATCCATCGAACACTGAAGCTTTCTTT
CDR3: CSATDPSNTEAFF

V: TRBV6-6
J: TRBJ2-7
D: -
length: 15
size: few
DNA: TGTGCCAGCAGTTACTCGAATGGCCAAGCGATCGAGCAGTACTTC
CDR3: CASSYSNGQAIEQYF

V: TRBV5-6
J: TRBJ2-2
D: -
length: 17
size: many
DNA: TGTGCCAGCAGCTTGGTACCCTTTGGGGGTGGCACCGGGGAGCTGTTTTTT
CDR3: CASSLVPFGGGTGELFF

V: TRBV6-4
J: TRBJ2-7
D: TRBD2
length: 17
size: many
DNA: TGTGCCAGCCCTCAAGGAGGTCTCGGGACTAGCGGGTACGAGCAGTACTTC
CDR3: CASPQGGLGTSGYEQYF

V: TRBV5-1
J: TRBJ1-5
D: -
length: 15
size: -
DNA: TGCGCCAGCAGCTTAGCCGCCGGGGGCAATCAGCCCCAGCATTTT
CDR3: CASSLAAGGNQPQHF

V: TRBV7-2
J: TRBJ2-4
D: TRBD1
length: 15
size: many
DNA: TGTGCCAGCAACCGAGGCGGGGACAGGGGGGGCATTCAGTACTTC
CDR3: CASNRGGDRGGIQYF

V: TRBV7-9
J: TRBJ2-7
D: -
length: 15
size: many
DNA: TGTGCCAGCAGCTTAGCTTTCACCGAGCGCTACGAGCAGTACTTC
CDR3: CASSLAFTERYEQYF

V: TRBV7-8
J: TRBJ1-5
D: -
length: 14
size: many
DNA: TGTGCCAGCAGCCCCGGAGTCCTAGGTCAGCCCCAGCATTTT
CDR3: CASSPGVLGQPQHF

V: TRBV20-1
J: TRBJ2-2
D: -
length: 16
size: many
DNA: TGCAGTGCTAGAGATCTCGGCAGGAAGAACACCGGGGAGCTGTTTTTT
CDR3: CSARDLGRKNTGELFF

V: TRBV20-1
J: TRBJ2-7
D: TRBD2
length: 12
size: many
DNA: TGTAGTGCTAAACTAGCGGCCTACGAGCAGTACTTC
CDR3: CSAKLAAYEQYF